The clone carrying this TCR beta chain has a handful of counts. Its target is unknown. TCRdb ran MiXCR on the 5' RACE reads and lists one entry per CDR3 protein. The table lists a few hundred thousand distinct CDR3 sequences, around 22% of them singletons. The sample originates from a study of CD8 T cells in ankylosing spondylitis. Points from the study as a whole: Made up of fewer than 10 highly homologous variants, a TCR beta motif appeared characteristic of ankylosing spondylitis blood.

V was shortened by 0 bases and J by 7 bases, with 9 bases between the two germline ends. CDR3 length: 14 residues. Germline lookup yields CDR1 MNHEY and CDR2 SVGAGI. The receptor was isolated from a male donor with ankylosing spondylitis. The sample taken for sequencing was blood, either unsorted or a sorted T cell fraction (not recorded which). J is TRBJ2-2 and V is TRBV6-5; D unclear. CDR3 residues: CASSYSRTVGELFF. CDR3 DNA sequence: TGTGCCAGCAGTTACTCTAGAACGGTCGGGGAGCTGTTTTTT.